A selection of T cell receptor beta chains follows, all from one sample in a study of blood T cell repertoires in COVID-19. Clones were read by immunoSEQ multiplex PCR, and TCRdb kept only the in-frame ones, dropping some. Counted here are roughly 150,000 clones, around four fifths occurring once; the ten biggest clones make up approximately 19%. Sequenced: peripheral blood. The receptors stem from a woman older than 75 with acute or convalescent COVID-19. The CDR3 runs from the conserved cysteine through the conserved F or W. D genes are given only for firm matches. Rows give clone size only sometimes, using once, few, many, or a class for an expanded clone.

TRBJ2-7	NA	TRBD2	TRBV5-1	CASSLELAGGVGQYF	TGCGCCAGCAGCTTGGAGCTAGCGGGAGGAGTGGGGCAGTACTTC
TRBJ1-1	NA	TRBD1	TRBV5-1	CASSLGQGRTEAFF	TGCGCCAGCAGCCTCGGACAGGGGAGGACTGAAGCTTTCTTT
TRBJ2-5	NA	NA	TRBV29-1	CSVDPSQETQYF	TGCAGCGTTGATCCTAGCCAAGAGACCCAGTACTTC
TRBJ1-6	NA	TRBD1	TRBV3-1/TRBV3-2	CASSPRQGASPLHF	TGTGCCAGCAGCCCGAGACAGGGGGCGAGTCCCCTCCACTTT
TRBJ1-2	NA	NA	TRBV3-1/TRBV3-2	CASSQDQDGYTF	TGTGCCAGCAGCCAAGATCAGGATGGCTACACCTTC
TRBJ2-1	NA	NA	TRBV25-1	CASSELTSSEQFF	TGTGCCAGCAGTGAATTAACATCCAGTGAGCAGTTCTTC
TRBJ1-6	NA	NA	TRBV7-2	CASSFLNSPLHF	TGTGCCAGCAGCTTTCTAAATTCACCCCTCCACTTT
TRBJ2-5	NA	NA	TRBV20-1	CSAGTWETQYF	TGCAGTGCTGGGACTTGGGAGACCCAGTACTTC
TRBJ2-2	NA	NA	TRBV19	CASSTPLSGLNTGELFF	TGTGCCAGTAGTACCCCCCTTAGCGGACTTAACACCGGGGAGCTGTTTTTT
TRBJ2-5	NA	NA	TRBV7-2	CASSTSRSQETQYF	TGTGCCAGCAGCACCTCTAGGTCCCAAGAGACCCAGTACTTC
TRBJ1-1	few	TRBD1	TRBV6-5	CASSRRDRGNTEAFF	TGTGCCAGCAGTCGCCGGGACAGGGGGAACACTGAAGCTTTCTTT